One sample yielded the 10 T cell receptor beta chains listed below, sequenced in a study of shared clonotypes between healthy human individuals. Cells designated naive CD8 were CD45RO-negative and were positively selected for CCR7, with terminally differentiated effector memory CD45RA+ cells excluded. Generated by immunoSEQ multiplex PCR, the TCRdb table keeps only in-frame clones and is missing some. The sample includes some 2 million clones, about 95% of them seen just once. Sequences were obtained from naive CD8+ T cells sorted from blood. These receptors were obtained from a man younger than 30 in good health.

The rearrangement joins TRBV5-8 to TRBJ1-2; 7 nucleotides match TRBD1. The V gene end was trimmed by 4 bases and the J gene end by 2 bases; junction bases not matched to a gene: 5. Looked up from germline, CDR1 is SGHTS and CDR2 is YDEGEE. CDR3 length: 14 residues. In DNA form, the CDR3 reads TGTGCCAGCAGCCTGTTGACAGGGAACTATGGCTACACCTTC. The encoded protein is CASSLLTGNYGYTF.

The V gene is TRBV5-1, the J gene TRBJ1-5; D remains ambiguous. V was shortened by 5 bases and J by 2 bases, with 14 bases between the two germline ends. Germline V gene lookup returns CDR1 SGHRS and CDR2 YFSETQ. This CDR3 comprises 15 residues. The CDR3 DNA follows: TGCGCCAGCAGACGGGCAGTTGAGGGCAATCAGCCCCAGCATTTT. Its translation: CASRRAVEGNQPQHF.

This chain uses TRBV7-9 with TRBJ2-7; no reliable D call. The V end was cut by 1 base, the J end by 2 bases, with 12 bases between. The CDR3 contains 15 residues. From germline, CDR1 is SEHNR and CDR2 FQNEAQ (reference sequence). Here the CDR3 DNA reads TGTGCCAGCAGCTTAGGGGCAGGTCAAGCCTACGAGCAGTACTTC. Translated, it gives CASSLGAGQAYEQYF.

The chain joins TRBV7-9 to TRBJ1-5; 12 bases fit TRBD1. The CDR3 is made up of 18 amino acids. Germline CDR1 and CDR2: SEHNR and FQNEAQ (reference sequence). V lost 5 bases, J lost 7 bases, and 15 bases stayed unmatched. The CDR3 nucleotides read TGTGCCAGCAGCCCCCCCCACGGGACAGGGGGCGTGGGGCAGCCCCAGCATTTT. It translates to CASSPPHGTGGVGQPQHF.

This chain links TRBV2 with TRBJ1-6, with a tentative D call TRBD1 (6 bases). V dropped 7 bases and J dropped 7 bases, with 14 bases sitting between them. The CDR3 spans 14 residues. Germline V gene sequence: CDR1 SNHLY, CDR2 FYNNEI. The CDR3 sequence: CASIYRGSNSPLHF. As DNA, the CDR3 is TGTGCCAGCATATATAGGGGGTCCAATTCACCCCTCCACTTT.

The genes are TRBV11-2 and TRBJ2-1; D ambiguous. Trimming cost V 4 bases and J 0 bases, with 16 bases left between them. The germline V gene has CDR1 SGHAT and CDR2 FQNNGV. The CDR3 extends over 17 amino acids. The CDR3 coding sequence is TGTGCCAGCAGCTCAGAAGTGTACCCCAGCTCCTACAATGAGCAGTTCTTC. Its translation is CASSSEVYPSSYNEQFF.

The chain joins TRBV13 to TRBJ2-1, with D hard to call. Trimming removed 0 bases at V and 4 bases at J, with 7 bases between. The CDR3 contains 14 residues. From germline, CDR1 is PRHDT and CDR2 FYEKMQ (reference sequence). This chain's CDR3 is CASSLGPEYNEQFF. CDR3 in DNA: TGTGCCAGCAGCTTAGGCCCGGAGTACAATGAGCAGTTCTTC. The full variable domain, with the rest looked up from reference TRBV13 and TRBJ2-1, is AAGVIQSPRHLIKEKRETATLKCYPIPRHDTVYWYQQGPGQDPQFLISFYEKMQSDKGSIPDRFSAQQFSDYHSELNMSSLELGDSALYFCASSLGPEYNEQFFGPGTRLTVL.

The chain joins TRBV18 to TRBJ2-2; possible D gene TRBD2, 5 bases. CDR3 length: 15 residues. Per the germline V gene, CDR1 is KGHSH and CDR2 is LQKENI. V lost 3 bases to trimming and J lost 1 base, with 9 bases between them. CDR3 in amino acids: CASSPEAMNTGELFF. The CDR3 nucleotides are TGTGCCAGCTCACCGGAGGCCATGAACACCGGGGAGCTGTTTTTT.

This sequence joins TRBV27 and TRBJ2-3, with 9 bases aligning to TRBD1. Germline V CDR1 and CDR2: MNHEY, SMNVEV (reference sequence). This CDR3 is 14 amino acids long. Losses at the gene ends were 11 bases for V and 7 bases for J; bases not matched to a gene: 13. DNA of the CDR3: TGTGCCTGTTCTCCGGGACAGGGAATGAATACGCAGTATTTT. Encoded protein: CACSPGQGMNTQYF.

V and J are TRBV2 and TRBJ2-1; TRBD2 agrees at 8 bases. The CDR3 sequence is 15 residues long. From germline, CDR1 is SNHLY and CDR2 FYNNEI. The junction had 7 bases not matched to a gene; V was cut back by 3 bases and J by 6 bases. The CDR3 DNA reads as TGTGCCAGCAGTGACGGAACGGGAGGGCCCAATGAGCAGTTCTTC. Amino acids: CASSDGTGGPNEQFF.